The present TCR beta chain was sequenced within a study of CD8+ T cells in alopecia areata. Study details: Those patients who were treated received oral tofacitinib, which was given at 5 to 10 mg twice daily for moderate-to-severe alopecia areata.

This clone was seen only once. The treatment was: oral pan-JAK inhibitor, 5-10 mg twice daily. Germline assignment: CDR1 SQVTM and CDR2 ANQGSEA. V gave up 4 bases and J gave up 6 bases; unmatched junction bases: 9. This CDR3 spans 13 amino acids. Extracted RNA was reverse transcribed into cDNA, the sequencing template. The assay was immunoSEQ multiplex PCR, and TCRdb's table has in-frame clones only and misses some. Altogether approximately 160,000 clones are present, less than 70% being singletons, with the ten largest covering 14%. The TCR was taken from a human donor with alopecia areata. The chain uses TRBV29-1 and TRBJ2-7; 7 positions agree with TRBD1. This specimen was CD4+ T cells sorted from blood, taken at week 24, from a patient treated with tofacitinib. The CDR3 reads CSVVMRPGGEQYF. In DNA, the CDR3 is TGCAGCGTTGTGATGAGACCAGGGGGCGAGCAGTACTTC.